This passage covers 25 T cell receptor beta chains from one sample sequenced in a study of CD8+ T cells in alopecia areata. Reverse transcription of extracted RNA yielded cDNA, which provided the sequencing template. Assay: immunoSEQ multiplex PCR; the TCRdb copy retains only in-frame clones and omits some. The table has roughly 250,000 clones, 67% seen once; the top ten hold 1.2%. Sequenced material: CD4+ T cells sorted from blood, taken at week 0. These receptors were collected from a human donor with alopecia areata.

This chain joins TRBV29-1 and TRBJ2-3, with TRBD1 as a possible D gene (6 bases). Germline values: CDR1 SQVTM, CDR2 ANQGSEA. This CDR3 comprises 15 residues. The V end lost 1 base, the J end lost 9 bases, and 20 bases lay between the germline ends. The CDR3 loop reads CSVEGRTVVGRTQYF. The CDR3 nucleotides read TGCAGCGTTGAAGGTAGGACAGTAGTCGGACGAACGCAGTATTTT.

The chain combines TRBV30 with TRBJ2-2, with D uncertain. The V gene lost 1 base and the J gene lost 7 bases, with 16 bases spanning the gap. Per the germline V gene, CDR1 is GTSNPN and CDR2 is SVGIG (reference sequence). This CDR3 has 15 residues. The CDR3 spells CAWSGRIRPRGELFF. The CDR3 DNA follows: TGTGCCTGGAGTGGTAGGATCCGCCCCCGCGGGGAGCTGTTTTTT.

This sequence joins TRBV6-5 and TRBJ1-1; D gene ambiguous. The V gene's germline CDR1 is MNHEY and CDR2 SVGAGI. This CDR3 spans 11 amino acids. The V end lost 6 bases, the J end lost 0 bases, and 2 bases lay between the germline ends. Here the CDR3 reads CASRVNTEAFF. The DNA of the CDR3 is TGTGCCAGCAGGGTGAACACTGAAGCTTTCTTT.

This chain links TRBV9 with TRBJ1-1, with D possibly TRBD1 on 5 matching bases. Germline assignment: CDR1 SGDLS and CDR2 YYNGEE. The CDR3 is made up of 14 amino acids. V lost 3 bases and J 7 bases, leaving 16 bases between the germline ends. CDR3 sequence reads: CASSAGLRQGEAFF. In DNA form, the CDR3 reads TGTGCCAGCAGCGCCGGACTTAGGCAGGGTGAAGCTTTCTTT.

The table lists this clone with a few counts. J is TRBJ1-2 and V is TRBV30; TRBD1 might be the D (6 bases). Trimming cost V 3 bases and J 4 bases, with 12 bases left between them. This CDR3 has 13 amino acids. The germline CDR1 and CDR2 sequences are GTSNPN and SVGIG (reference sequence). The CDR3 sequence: CAWSTDRGYGYTF. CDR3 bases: TGTGCCTGGAGCACGGACAGAGGCTATGGCTACACCTTC.

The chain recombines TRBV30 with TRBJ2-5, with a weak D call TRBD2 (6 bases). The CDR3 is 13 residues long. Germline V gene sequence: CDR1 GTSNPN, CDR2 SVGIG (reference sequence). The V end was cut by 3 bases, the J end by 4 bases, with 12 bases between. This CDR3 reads CAWSGGVLETQYF. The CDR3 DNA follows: TGTGCCTGGAGCGGCGGGGTTTTAGAGACCCAGTACTTC.

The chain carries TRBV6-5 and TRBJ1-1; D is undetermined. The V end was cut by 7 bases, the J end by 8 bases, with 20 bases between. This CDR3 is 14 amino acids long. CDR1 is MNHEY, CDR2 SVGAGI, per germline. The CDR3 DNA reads TGTGCCAGCACTTTCGGACCAACTTTCGGGGAAGCTTTCTTT. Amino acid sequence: CASTFGPTFGEAFF.

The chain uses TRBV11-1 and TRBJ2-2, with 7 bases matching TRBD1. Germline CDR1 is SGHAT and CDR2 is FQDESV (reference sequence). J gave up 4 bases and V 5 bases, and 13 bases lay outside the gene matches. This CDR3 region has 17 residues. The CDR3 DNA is TGTGCCAGCAGCCTACAATCCGGACAGGCCAGCACCGGGGAGCTGTTTTTT. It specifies CASSLQSGQASTGELFF.

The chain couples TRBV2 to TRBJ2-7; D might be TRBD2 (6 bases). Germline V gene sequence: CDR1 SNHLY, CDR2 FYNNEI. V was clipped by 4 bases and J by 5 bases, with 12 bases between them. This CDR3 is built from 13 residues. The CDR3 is CASSVFGGDEQYF. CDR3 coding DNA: TGTGCCAGCAGTGTCTTCGGAGGGGACGAGCAGTACTTC.

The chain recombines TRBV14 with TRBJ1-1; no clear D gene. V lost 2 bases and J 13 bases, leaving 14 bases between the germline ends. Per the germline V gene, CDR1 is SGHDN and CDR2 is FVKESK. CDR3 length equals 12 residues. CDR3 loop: CASSQSSEGGFF. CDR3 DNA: TGTGCCAGCAGCCAATCTAGTGAGGGAGGTTTCTTT.

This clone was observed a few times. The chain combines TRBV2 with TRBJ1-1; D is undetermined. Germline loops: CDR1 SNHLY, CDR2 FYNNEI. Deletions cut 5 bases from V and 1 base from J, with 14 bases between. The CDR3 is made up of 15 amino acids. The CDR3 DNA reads TGTGCCAGCAGTTGGTCCCGGACGGAGAACACTGAAGCTTTCTTT. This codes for CASSWSRTENTEAFF. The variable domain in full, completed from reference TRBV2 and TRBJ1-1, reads EPEVTQTPSHQVTQMGQEVILRCVPISNHLYFYWYRQILGQKVEFLVSFYNNEISEKSEIFDDQFSVERPDGSNFTLKIRSTKLEDSAMYFCASSWSRTENTEAFFGQGTRLTVV.

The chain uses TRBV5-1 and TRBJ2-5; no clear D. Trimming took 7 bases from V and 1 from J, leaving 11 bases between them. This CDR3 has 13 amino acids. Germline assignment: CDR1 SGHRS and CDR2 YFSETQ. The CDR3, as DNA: TGCGCCAGCTTCCCCGGGCCCCAAGAGACCCAGTACTTC. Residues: CASFPGPQETQYF.

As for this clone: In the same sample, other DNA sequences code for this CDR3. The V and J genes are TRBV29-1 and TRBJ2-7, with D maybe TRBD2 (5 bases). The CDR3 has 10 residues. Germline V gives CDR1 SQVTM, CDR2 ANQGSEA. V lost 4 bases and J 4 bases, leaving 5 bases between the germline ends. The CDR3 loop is CSVGEYEQYF. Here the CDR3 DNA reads TGCAGCGTTGGGGAGTACGAGCAGTACTTC.

The DNA of the CDR3 is TGTGCCAGCAGCTTCGCGGGGGATTTAACTGGAAACACCATATATTTT. Its translation is CASSFAGDLTGNTIYF. This chain connects TRBV5-4 to TRBJ1-3, with TRBD1 as a possible D gene (5 bases). V shed 2 bases and J shed 2 bases, with 14 bases lying between them. This CDR3 has 16 amino acids. In germline, CDR1 is SGHNT, CDR2 YYREEE (reference sequence).

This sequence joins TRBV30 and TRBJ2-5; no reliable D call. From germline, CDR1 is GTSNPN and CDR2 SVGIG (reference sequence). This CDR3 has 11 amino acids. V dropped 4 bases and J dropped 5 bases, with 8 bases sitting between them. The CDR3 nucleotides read TGTGCCTGGATGGACGCGGAGACCCAGTACTTC. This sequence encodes CAWMDAETQYF.

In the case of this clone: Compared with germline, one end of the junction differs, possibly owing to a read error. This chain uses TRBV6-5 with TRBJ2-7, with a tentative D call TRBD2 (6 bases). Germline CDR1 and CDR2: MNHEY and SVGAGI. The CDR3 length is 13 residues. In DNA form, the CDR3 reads TGTGCCAGCAGTTACCGACGGGGGTTCGAAAGTTTCTTC. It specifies CASSYRRGFESFF.

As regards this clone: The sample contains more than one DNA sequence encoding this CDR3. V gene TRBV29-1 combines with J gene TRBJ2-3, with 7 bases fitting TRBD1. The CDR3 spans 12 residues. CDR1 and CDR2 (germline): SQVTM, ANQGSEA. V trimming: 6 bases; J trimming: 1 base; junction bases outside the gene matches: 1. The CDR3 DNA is TGCAGCGTGGGGACAGGCACAGATACGCAGTATTTT. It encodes CSVGTGTDTQYF.

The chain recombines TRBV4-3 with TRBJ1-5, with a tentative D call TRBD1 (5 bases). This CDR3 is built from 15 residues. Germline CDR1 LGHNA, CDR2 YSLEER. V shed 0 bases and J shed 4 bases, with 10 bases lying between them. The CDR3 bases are TGCGCCAGCAGCCAAGATATCGGGGGGAATCAGCCCCAGCATTTT. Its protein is CASSQDIGGNQPQHF.

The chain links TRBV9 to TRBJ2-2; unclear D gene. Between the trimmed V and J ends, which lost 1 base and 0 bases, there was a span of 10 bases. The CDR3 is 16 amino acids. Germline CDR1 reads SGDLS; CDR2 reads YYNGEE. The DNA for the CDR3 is TGTGCCAGCAGCGTAAAGGTGGGAACGAACACCGGGGAGCTGTTTTTT. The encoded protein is CASSVKVGTNTGELFF.

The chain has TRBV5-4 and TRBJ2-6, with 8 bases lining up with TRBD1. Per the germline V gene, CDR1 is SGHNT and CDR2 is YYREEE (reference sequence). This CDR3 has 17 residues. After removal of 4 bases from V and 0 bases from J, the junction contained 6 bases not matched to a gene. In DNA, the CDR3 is TGTGCCAGCAGCCCGGGACAGGCCCGCTCTGGGGCCAACGTCCTGACTTTC. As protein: CASSPGQARSGANVLTF.

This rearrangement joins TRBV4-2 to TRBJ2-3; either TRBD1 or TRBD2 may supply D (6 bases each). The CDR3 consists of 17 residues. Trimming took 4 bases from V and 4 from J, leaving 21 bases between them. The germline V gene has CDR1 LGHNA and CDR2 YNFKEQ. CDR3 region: CASSRDPGLGGPDTQYF. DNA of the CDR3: TGTGCCAGCAGCCGAGACCCGGGATTGGGGGGCCCAGATACGCAGTATTTT.

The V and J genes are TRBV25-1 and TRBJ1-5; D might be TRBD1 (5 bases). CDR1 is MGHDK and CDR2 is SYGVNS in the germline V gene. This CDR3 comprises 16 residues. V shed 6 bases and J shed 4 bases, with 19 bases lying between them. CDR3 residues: CASSPGGTGVNQPQHF. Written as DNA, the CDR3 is TGTGCCAGCAGCCCCGGAGGGACGGGTGTGAATCAGCCCCAGCATTTT.

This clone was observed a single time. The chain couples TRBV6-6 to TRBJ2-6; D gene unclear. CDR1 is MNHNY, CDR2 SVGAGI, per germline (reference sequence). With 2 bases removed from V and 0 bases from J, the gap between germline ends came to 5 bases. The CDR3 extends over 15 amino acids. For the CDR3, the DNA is TGTGCCAGCAGTTACGGCCTCTCTGGGGCCAACGTCCTGACTTTC. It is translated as CASSYGLSGANVLTF.

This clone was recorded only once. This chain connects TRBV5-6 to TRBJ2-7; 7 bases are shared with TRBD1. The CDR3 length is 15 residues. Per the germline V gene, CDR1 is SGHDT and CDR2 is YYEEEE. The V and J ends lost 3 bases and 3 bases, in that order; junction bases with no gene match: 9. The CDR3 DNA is TGTGCCAGCAGCTATCCGGGACAGATTTACTACGAGCAGTACTTC. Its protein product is CASSYPGQIYYEQYF.

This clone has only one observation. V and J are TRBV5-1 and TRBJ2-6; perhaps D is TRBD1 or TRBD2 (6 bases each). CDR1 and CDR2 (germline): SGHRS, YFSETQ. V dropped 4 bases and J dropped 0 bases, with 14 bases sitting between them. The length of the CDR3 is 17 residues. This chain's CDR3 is CASSPGGGLSGANVLTF. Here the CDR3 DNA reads TGCGCCAGCAGCCCTGGAGGGGGACTCTCTGGGGCCAACGTCCTGACTTTC.